These T cell receptor beta chains were read from a single sample in a study of shared clonotypes between healthy human individuals. Profiling relied on immunoSEQ multiplex PCR, and the TCRdb table lists in-frame clones only, not all of them. The profile covers approximately 500,000 clones, with about 80% appearing a single time and roughly an eighth taken by the ten largest. Input material: PBMCs. The receptors shown here come from a woman in her thirties or forties in good health. Some clones in this sample may be carry-over from other donors' samples. Both conserved end residues are part of each CDR3. Fields, in order: CDR3 protein, V gene, J gene.

CASSLLHNEQFF,TRBV28,TRBJ2-1
CASSTETGELFF,TRBV6-6,TRBJ2-2
CASSGAWSNQQETQYF,TRBV10-2,TRBJ2-5
CASSSPGQVNTEAFF,TRBV27,TRBJ1-1
CASSARTGRGEQYF,TRBV7-2,TRBJ2-7
CASRGTSGRALFTGELFF,TRBV2,TRBJ2-2
CASTAGWARSSYNEQFF,TRBV7-6,TRBJ2-1
CASSNRIPRQGAHTEAFF,TRBV28,TRBJ1-1
CASSFTHFTDTQYF,TRBV5-1,TRBJ2-3
CAWRPTTRYEQFF,TRBV30,TRBJ2-1
CATSRDLVAGTDTQYF,TRBV15,TRBJ2-3
CASSLALAGGPTDTQYF,TRBV5-4,TRBJ2-3
CAWTDRGDYGYTF,TRBV30,TRBJ1-2
CASSVGTGVGDTQYF,TRBV9,TRBJ2-3
CASSPDSSYEQYF,TRBV18,TRBJ2-7
CAINRALNEKLFF,TRBV28,TRBJ1-4
CASSQWGGRNTEAFF,TRBV7-9,TRBJ1-1
CASSRLGEHSEAFF,TRBV6-5,TRBJ1-1
CASSQVWTGGTEAFF,TRBV4-2,TRBJ1-1
CASSQDRTQAFF,TRBV4-1,TRBJ1-1
CASSERDSYEQYF,TRBV6-1,TRBJ2-7
CASSPGTGLGTEAFF,TRBV10-1,TRBJ1-1
CAWSGPRADTQYF,TRBV30,TRBJ2-3
CASSSHREAQETQYF,TRBV27,TRBJ2-5
CASSALSLTDTQYF,TRBV9,TRBJ2-3
CASSTTGAGYNEQFF,TRBV6-1,TRBJ2-1
CASSFDPAGGLYNEQFF,TRBV6-4,TRBJ2-1
CASSYAEAGTDTQYF,TRBV6-5,TRBJ2-3
CASKSINTGELFF,TRBV7-9,TRBJ2-2
CASSFRGVGTDTQYF,TRBV7-2,TRBJ2-3
CASSIRAGWQMNTEAFF,TRBV19,TRBJ1-1
CASSEGEEGYGYTF,TRBV6-1,TRBJ1-2
CASSLDGQTQQYF,TRBV11-3,TRBJ2-7
CASSKVGDRHYEQYF,TRBV19,TRBJ2-7
CASSYWVNGANVLTF,TRBV6-5,TRBJ2-6